Detailed here is one T cell receptor beta chain. What it binds is unknown. Germline CDR1 is MDHEN and CDR2 is SYDVKM. CDR3 length: 15 residues. V lost 2 bases to trimming and J lost 10 bases; unmatched junction nucleotides: 13. Though probably carrying unrecorded immune exposures, donors were nominally healthy at sampling. The primer mix had 60 Vbeta and 13 Jbeta primers. The data were produced by immunoSEQ multiplex PCR, yet TCRdb's version contains in-frame clones alone and is incomplete. The data show about 190,000 clones, approximately 87% seen once. The record originates from a study of cytomegalovirus exposure and HLA in healthy donors. Across the whole study: One earlier analysis, a look at approximately 190 million T cells, found around 110 million unique TCR beta sequences. Within an early data release were about 80 million unique TCRs drawn from HLA-typed donors.

Findings of the study overall: Most CMV-associated TCR beta chains appeared HLA-restricted in a later analysis.

The sequencing input was PBMCs. The genes are TRBV28 and TRBJ1-1, with TRBD1 identical over 7 bases. The receptor comes from a man younger than 40 in good health and CMV-seronegative. This CDR3 is CASSLDGTVSEGAFF. CDR3 nucleotide sequence: TGTGCCAGCAGTTTAGATGGGACAGTCAGTGAGGGAGCTTTCTTT. Full variable domain (outside the CDR3, taken from reference TRBV28 and TRBJ1-1): DVKVTQSSRYLVKRTGEKVFLECVQDMDHENMFWYRQDPGLGLRLIYFSYDVKMKEKGDIPEGYSVSREKKERFSLILESASTNQTSMYLCASSLDGTVSEGAFFGQGTRLTVV.